The 22 T cell receptor beta chains presented below share a single source sample, sequenced in a study of CD8 T cells in Susac syndrome. With random hexamers, roughly 0.5 to 1 ug RNA was reverse transcribed. TCRdb recomputed calls from the immunoSEQ multiplex PCR reads with MiXCR, one row per CDR3 protein. The data hold around 190,000 distinct CDR3 sequences, with roughly 95% observed a single time. The material sequenced was CD4+ T cells from PBMCs. These TCRs come from a human donor in good health.

This chain uses TRBV20-1 with TRBJ2-1; 9 bases align to TRBD2. The CDR3 runs to 14 residues. The germline CDR1 and CDR2 sequences are DFQATT and SNEGSKA (reference sequence). The junction had 4 bases not matched to a gene; V was cut back by 3 bases and J by 4 bases. This chain's CDR3 is CSASGLAGYNEQFF. DNA of the CDR3: TGCAGTGCTAGTGGTCTAGCGGGATACAATGAGCAGTTCTTC.

This clonotype was counted a single time. This chain uses TRBV12-5 with TRBJ2-1; D is possibly TRBD1 (5 bases). The CDR3 contains 15 residues. Germline CDR1 is LGHNT and CDR2 is FRNRAP. V was shortened by 2 bases and J by 5 bases, with 13 bases between the two germline ends. In DNA form, the CDR3 reads TGTGCTAGTGGTTTGACAGGTGGGGAACACAATGAGCAGTTCTTC. It yields the protein CASGLTGGEHNEQFF.

The chain carries TRBV9 and TRBJ1-3, with 9 bases fitting TRBD1. This CDR3 contains 16 residues. Unmatched junction bases numbered 8, after V lost 3 bases and J lost 4 bases. The germline V gene encodes CDR1 SGDLS and CDR2 YYNGEE. Here the CDR3 reads CASSATGTGQGNTIYF. The DNA for the CDR3 is TGTGCCAGCAGCGCTACCGGGACAGGGCAGGGAAACACCATATATTTT. The complete variable domain, with remaining parts taken from reference TRBV9 and TRBJ1-3, reads DSGVTQTPKHLITATGQRVTLRCSPRSGDLSVYWYQQSLDQGLQFLIQYYNGEERAKGNILERFSAQQFPDLHSELNLSSLELGDSALYFCASSATGTGQGNTIYFGEGSWLTVV.

The chain links TRBV11-2 to TRBJ2-7, with 7 bases matching TRBD1. CDR3 length: 15 residues. V shed 5 bases, J shed 3 bases, and the junction held 10 bases outside the gene matches. The V gene's germline CDR1 is SGHAT and CDR2 FQNNGV. DNA for the CDR3: TGTGCCAGCAGCAGGACAGGTATGACGTACTACGAGCAGTACTTC. Its protein product is CASSRTGMTYYEQYF.

This clonotype is a singleton in its sample. V and J are TRBV6-5 and TRBJ1-1; a weak D match, TRBD1 (6 bases). The CDR3 sequence is 13 residues long. Trimming shortened V by 4 bases and J by 5 bases, and 11 bases separated the two germline ends. Germline-derived CDR1 and CDR2 are MNHEY and SVGAGI. For the CDR3, the DNA is TGTGCCAGCAGTTTTCAGGGGAGGACTGAAGCTTTCTTT. Its protein is CASSFQGRTEAFF.

The chain employs TRBV5-1 and TRBJ1-2, with 11 nucleotides matching TRBD1. The CDR3 is 15 residues long. The V segment lost 0 bases and the J segment 6 bases; nucleotides outside the gene matches: 4. The germline gives CDR1 SGHRS, CDR2 YFSETQ. Written as DNA, the CDR3 is TGCGCCAGCAGCTTGGGGACAGGGGGCGCGGATGGCTACACCTTC. As protein: CASSLGTGGADGYTF.

V is TRBV5-1 and J is TRBJ2-5, with a possible D match to TRBD2 (6 bases). The CDR3 length is 14 residues. Trimming pared 0 bases from V and 3 bases from J, leaving 9 bases between. The germline gives CDR1 SGHRS, CDR2 YFSETQ. CDR3 in amino acids: CASSLEAGKETQYF. CDR3 sequence (DNA): TGCGCCAGCAGCTTGGAAGCGGGCAAAGAGACCCAGTACTTC.

V usage is TRBV12-3 or TRBV12-4 and J usage is TRBJ1-2; TRBD1 agrees at 7 bases. The V gene end was trimmed by 6 bases and the J gene end by 3 bases; junction bases not matched to a gene: 7. CDR3 size: 14 residues. The CDR3: CASSHPGQYYGYTF. CDR3 bases: TGTGCCAGCAGCCACCCGGGACAGTACTATGGCTACACCTTC.

V is TRBV18 and J is TRBJ2-2; unclear D gene. Germline lookup yields CDR1 KGHSH and CDR2 LQKENI. The CDR3 length is 13 residues. With 0 bases removed from V and 4 bases from J, the gap between germline ends came to 3 bases. CDR3 nucleotide sequence: TGTGCCAGCTCACCACCCTCCACCGGGGAGCTGTTTTTT. Encoded protein: CASSPPSTGELFF.

This chain joins TRBV20-1 and TRBJ2-4; TRBD1 agrees at 8 bases. CDR1 is DFQATT, CDR2 SNEGSKA, per germline (reference sequence). With 6 bases clipped from V and 7 bases from J, the junction kept 11 bases outside the gene matches. This CDR3 comprises 14 residues. In nucleotides, the CDR3 is TGCAGTGCGCGAGTGGGGACAGGTGGGAACATTCAGTACTTC. This sequence encodes CSARVGTGGNIQYF.

The V call is TRBV29-1, the J call TRBJ2-1, with 10 bases identical to TRBD1. The CDR3 is made up of 14 amino acids. The germline V gene has CDR1 SQVTM and CDR2 ANQGSEA. Trimming at V came to 7 bases and at J to 9 bases, leaving 12 bases not matched to a gene. In DNA, the CDR3 is TGCAGCGGGGACCGGGACAGGGGAGGGGCTGAGCAGTTCTTC. Amino acid sequence: CSGDRDRGGAEQFF.

The chain carries TRBV5-1 and TRBJ1-1; no reliable D call. Germline CDR1 is SGHRS and CDR2 is YFSETQ. V lost 4 bases and J 4 bases, leaving 17 bases between the germline ends. The CDR3 has 15 amino acids. The CDR3 loop reads CASSMRPLLSTEAFF. CDR3 coding DNA: TGCGCCAGCAGCATGAGGCCTCTATTGAGCACTGAAGCTTTCTTT.

This chain joins TRBV12-5 and TRBJ2-3; D may match TRBD1 or TRBD2 (5 bases each). Looked up from germline, CDR1 is LGHNT and CDR2 is FRNRAP. The V end lost 10 bases, the J end lost 2 bases, and 10 bases lay between the germline ends. There are 12 residues in the CDR3. The CDR3 bases are TGTGCTACTGGGGGTGACACAGATACGCAGTATTTT. Protein sequence: CATGGDTDTQYF.

This clonotype was counted a single time. This sequence joins TRBV3-1 and TRBJ2-3; D uncertain. The CDR3 runs 15 residues. Deletions cut 0 bases from V and 2 bases from J, with 9 bases between. Germline CDR1 and CDR2: LGHDT and YNNKEL (reference sequence). CDR3 sequence (DNA): TGTGCCAGCAGCCAAGATCCGGGCCTCACAGATACGCAGTATTTT. It encodes CASSQDPGLTDTQYF.

This rearrangement joins TRBV7-2 to TRBJ2-3; no clear D gene. This CDR3 spans 15 amino acids. Germline V gene lookup returns CDR1 SGHTA and CDR2 FQGNSA. Trimming left V 4 bases short and J 2 bases short, with 13 bases between. The CDR3 bases are TGTGCCAGCAGCTGGCTTGGAGAATTCACAGATACGCAGTATTTT. Translation gives CASSWLGEFTDTQYF.

The rearrangement links TRBV6-2 or TRBV6-3 to TRBJ1-5; 7 bases align to TRBD1. With V trimmed by 6 bases and J by 4 bases, 12 bases remained unmatched. This CDR3 has 16 residues. Germline V lookup: CDR1 MNHEY, CDR2 SVGEGT. The CDR3 nucleotides are TGTGCCAGCAGGTCAGAGACGTACAGGGGAAATCAGCCCCAGCATTTT. It yields the protein CASRSETYRGNQPQHF.

The chain uses TRBV6-1 and TRBJ2-1; 10 nucleotides line up with TRBD2. This CDR3 has 13 residues. With V trimmed by 7 bases and J by 9 bases, 6 bases remained unmatched. Germline CDR1 MNHNS, CDR2 SASEGT. The CDR3 reads CASTAGGPSEQFF. Here the CDR3 DNA reads TGTGCCAGCACAGCGGGAGGGCCCAGTGAGCAGTTCTTC.

The chain is built from TRBV25-1 and TRBJ1-5; a weak D match, TRBD1 (5 bases). The germline CDR1 and CDR2 sequences are MGHDK and SYGVNS. The CDR3 spans 15 residues. The V end was cut by 0 bases, the J end by 5 bases, with 11 bases between. The CDR3 is CASSEYGGRDQPQHF. The CDR3 DNA sequence: TGTGCCAGCAGTGAATATGGGGGGAGAGATCAGCCCCAGCATTTT.

V and J are TRBV6-1 and TRBJ1-2; 7 nucleotides agree with TRBD1. V lost 8 bases to trimming and J lost 4 bases; unmatched junction nucleotides: 4. The CDR3 is 12 amino acids. Germline V gives CDR1 MNHNS, CDR2 SASEGT. The CDR3 DNA reads as TGTGCCAGCCTCAGGGGGGGCTATGGCTACACCTTC. This codes for CASLRGGYGYTF.

The chain couples TRBV29-1 to TRBJ2-5, with D possibly TRBD1 on 6 matching bases. The ends were cut back, 3 bases at V and 2 bases at J, with 10 bases in the middle. The CDR3 has 13 amino acids. The germline V gene has CDR1 SQVTM and CDR2 ANQGSEA. This CDR3 is CSVDDRFQETQYF. The CDR3 coding sequence is TGCAGCGTTGATGACAGGTTTCAAGAGACCCAGTACTTC.

This clonotype was counted once. The V and J genes are TRBV3-1 and TRBJ1-1; D is uncertain. Germline V gene lookup returns CDR1 LGHDT and CDR2 YNNKEL (reference sequence). The CDR3 runs 14 residues. Trimming shortened V by 1 base and J by 2 bases, and 8 bases separated the two germline ends. CDR3 sequence reads: CASSQGRINTEAFF. In DNA form, the CDR3 reads TGTGCCAGCAGCCAAGGACGGATAAACACTGAAGCTTTCTTT.

This chain joins TRBV11-2 and TRBJ2-7; D uncertain. Trimming removed 2 bases from V and 6 bases from J, with 20 bases in between. Germline CDR1 reads SGHAT; CDR2 reads FQNNGV. This CDR3 has 16 amino acids. The CDR3 DNA is TGTGCCAGCAGCTTATCCCTCCCAGGATTCTCAGGCGAGCAGTACTTC. This codes for CASSLSLPGFSGEQYF.